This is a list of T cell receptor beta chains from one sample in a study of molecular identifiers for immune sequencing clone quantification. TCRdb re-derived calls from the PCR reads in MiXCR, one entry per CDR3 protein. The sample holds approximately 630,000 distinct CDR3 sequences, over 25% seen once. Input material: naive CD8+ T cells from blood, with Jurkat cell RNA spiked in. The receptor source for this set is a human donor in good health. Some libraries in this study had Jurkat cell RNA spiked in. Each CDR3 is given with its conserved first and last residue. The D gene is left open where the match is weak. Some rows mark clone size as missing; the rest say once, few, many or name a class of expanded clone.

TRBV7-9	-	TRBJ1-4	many	TGTGCCAGCAGCCAGGGGTACTATACTAATGAAAAACTGTTTTTT	CASSQGYYTNEKLFF
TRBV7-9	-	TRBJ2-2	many	TGTGCCAGCAGCGGTGGGACATCCCGCACCGGGGAGCTGTTTTTT	CASSGGTSRTGELFF
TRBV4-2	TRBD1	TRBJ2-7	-	TGTGCCAGCAGCCCACGGACAGGGAGCTTATACGAGCAGTACTTC	CASSPRTGSLYEQYF
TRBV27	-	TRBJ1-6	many	TGTGCCAGCAGTTTGAATAATTCACCCCTCCACTTT	CASSLNNSPLHF
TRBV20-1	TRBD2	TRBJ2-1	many	TGCAGTGCTGGCCGGGGACTAGCACACAATGAGCAGTTCTTC	CSAGRGLAHNEQFF
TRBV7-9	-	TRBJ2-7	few	TGTGCCAGCAGCTTAGACGTCGTTGTCTTACAGTCCACGAGCGAGCAGTACTTC	CASSLDVVVLQSTSEQYF
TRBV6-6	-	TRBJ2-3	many	TGTGCCAGCAGTTACTCGGGGGAGCCCACAGATACGCAGTATTTT	CASSYSGEPTDTQYF
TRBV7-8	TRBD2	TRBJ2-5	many	TGTGCCAGCAGCTCCCTGGGACTAGCGGGGGTCCTCGAGGGGACCCAGTACTTC	CASSSLGLAGVLEGTQYF
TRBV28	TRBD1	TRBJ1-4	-	TGTGCCAGCAGTCTTAACACAGGGGCTAGGAGTGAAAAACTGTTTTTT	CASSLNTGARSEKLFF
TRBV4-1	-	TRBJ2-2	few	TGCGCCAGCAGCCAAGACTACGTCAGGGGCAGATCCGGGGAGCTGTTTTTT	CASSQDYVRGRSGELFF
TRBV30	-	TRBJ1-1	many	TGTGCCTGGAGTTTGTACAGGACATTGAACACTGAAGCTTTCTTT	CAWSLYRTLNTEAFF
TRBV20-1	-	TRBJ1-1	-	TGCAGTGCCCCTTCCCTTCGCAAGAACACTGAAGCTTTCTTT	CSAPSLRKNTEAFF
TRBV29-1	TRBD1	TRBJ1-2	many	TGCAGCGTTGCCGGGACAGCTAACTATGGCTACACCTTC	CSVAGTANYGYTF
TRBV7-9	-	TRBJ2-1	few	TGTGCCAGCATGGCGGTGCGAACCTACAATGAGCAGTTCTTC	CASMAVRTYNEQFF
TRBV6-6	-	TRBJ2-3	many	TGTGCCAGCAGCTGGGACGAAGATACGCAGTATTTT	CASSWDEDTQYF
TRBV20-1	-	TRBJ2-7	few	TGCAGTGCCAGACCTAGGAGTAACTACGAGCAGTACTTC	CSARPRSNYEQYF
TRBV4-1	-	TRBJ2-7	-	TGCGCCAGCAGCCAAGTTTTGGGCCCTGGGGTAACCTACGAGCAGTACTTC	CASSQVLGPGVTYEQYF
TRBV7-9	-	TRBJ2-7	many	TGTGCCAGCAGCTCCGGGAGCCTGGGGCCCTACGAGCAGTACTTC	CASSSGSLGPYEQYF